There are a few counts of the clone carrying this T cell receptor (beta chain). The data originate from a study of control samples from healthy donors and cancer patients. CDR3 length: 15 amino acids. V was clipped by 4 bases and J by 1 base, with 14 bases between them. In germline, CDR1 is SGHTA, CDR2 FQGNSA. Assay used: immunoSEQ multiplex PCR; TCRdb lists only in-frame clones, some missing. The repertoire holds 2,900 or so clones, with roughly 74% as singletons. The specimen sequenced was formalin-fixed, paraffin-embedded tissue. The receptor was derived from a male donor with melanoma. The gene calls are TRBV7-2 and TRBJ2-7, with D possibly matching TRBD2 (6 bases). The chain's CDR3 is CASSSRGTQSYEQYF. DNA of the CDR3: TGTGCCAGCAGCTCCCGGGGGACGCAGTCCTACGAGCAGTACTTC.